What follows is one T cell receptor beta chain and its context. The target antigen is unknown. The data are from a study of cytomegalovirus exposure and HLA in healthy donors. Study-level findings and limits: CMV serostatus was the sole immune exposure information available.

There are 15 residues in the CDR3. V was clipped by 1 base and J by 5 bases, with 12 bases between them. Germline V lookup: CDR1 SEHNR, CDR2 FQNEAQ (reference sequence). The study ran its PCR with 60 Vbeta and 13 Jbeta primers. Libraries were prepared by immunoSEQ multiplex PCR; TCRdb keeps only in-frame clonotypes and omits some of them. Among more than 200,000 clones listed, more than 60% were seen once. The sequencing sample was made of PBMCs. The chain is built from TRBV7-9 and TRBJ2-1; D remains ambiguous. The TCR sequence derives from a man aged 35 to 55 in good health and CMV-seronegative. For the CDR3, the DNA is TGTGCCAGCAGCTTAGATTCCAGGCGAGACAATGAGCAGTTCTTC. It specifies CASSLDSRRDNEQFF.